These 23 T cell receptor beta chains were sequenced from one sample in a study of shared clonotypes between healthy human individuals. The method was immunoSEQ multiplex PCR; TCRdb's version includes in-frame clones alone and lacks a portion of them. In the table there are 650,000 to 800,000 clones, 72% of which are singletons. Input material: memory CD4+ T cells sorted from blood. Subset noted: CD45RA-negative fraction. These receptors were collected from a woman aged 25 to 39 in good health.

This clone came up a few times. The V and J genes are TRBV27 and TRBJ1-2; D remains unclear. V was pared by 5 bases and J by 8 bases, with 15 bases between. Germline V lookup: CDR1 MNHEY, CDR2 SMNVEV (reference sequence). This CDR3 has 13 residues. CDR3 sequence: CASSKAQREGYTF. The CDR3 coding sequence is TGTGCCAGCAGTAAGGCGCAGAGGGAAGGCTACACCTTC.

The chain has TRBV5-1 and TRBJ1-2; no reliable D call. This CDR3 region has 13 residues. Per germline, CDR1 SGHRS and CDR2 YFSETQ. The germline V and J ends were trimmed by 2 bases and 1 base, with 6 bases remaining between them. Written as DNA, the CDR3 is TGCGCCAGCAGCTTAAGGAGTAACTATGGCTACACCTTC. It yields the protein CASSLRSNYGYTF.

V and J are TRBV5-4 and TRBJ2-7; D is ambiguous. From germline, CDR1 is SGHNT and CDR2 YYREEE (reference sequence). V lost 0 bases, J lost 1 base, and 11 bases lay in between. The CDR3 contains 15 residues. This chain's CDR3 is CASSLDGSISYEQYF. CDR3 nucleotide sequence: TGTGCCAGCAGCTTGGATGGTAGCATTTCCTACGAGCAGTACTTC.

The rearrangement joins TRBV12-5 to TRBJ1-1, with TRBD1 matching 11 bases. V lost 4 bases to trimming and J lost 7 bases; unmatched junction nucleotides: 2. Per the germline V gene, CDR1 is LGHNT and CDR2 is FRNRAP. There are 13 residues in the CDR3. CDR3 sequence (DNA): TGTGCTAGTGGTTCGGGACAGGGGGATGAAGCTTTCTTT. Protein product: CASGSGQGDEAFF.

CDR3 sequence (DNA): TGCGCCAGCAAGCGGGAGGGCCTCGATGAGCAGTTCTTC. Amino acid sequence: CASKREGLDEQFF. The rearrangement links TRBV10-1 to TRBJ2-1; 10 nucleotides align to TRBD2. V dropped 7 bases and J dropped 8; count of bases not matched to a gene: 5. The CDR3 runs 13 residues. CDR1 is WNHNN and CDR2 is SYGVQD in the germline V gene (reference sequence).

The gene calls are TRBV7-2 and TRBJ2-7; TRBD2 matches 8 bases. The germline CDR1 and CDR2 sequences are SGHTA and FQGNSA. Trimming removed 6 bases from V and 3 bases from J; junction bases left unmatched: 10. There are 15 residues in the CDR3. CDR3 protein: CASRNPGLVVYEQYF. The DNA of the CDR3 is TGTGCCAGCAGAAATCCGGGACTAGTCGTCTACGAGCAGTACTTC.

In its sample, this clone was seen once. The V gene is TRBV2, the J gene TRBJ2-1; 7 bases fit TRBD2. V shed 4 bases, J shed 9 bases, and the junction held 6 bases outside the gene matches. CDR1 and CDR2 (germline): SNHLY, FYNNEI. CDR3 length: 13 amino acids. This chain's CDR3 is CASSGGGFSEQFF. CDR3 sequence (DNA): TGTGCCAGCAGTGGGGGAGGGTTTAGTGAGCAGTTCTTC.

The CDR3 here is CASTLTSPAYNEQFF. In nucleotides, the CDR3 is TGCGCCAGCACCCTTACTAGTCCCGCCTACAATGAGCAGTTCTTC. The chain carries TRBV5-1 and TRBJ2-1; TRBD2 is a possible D gene (5 bases). Germline assignment: CDR1 SGHRS and CDR2 YFSETQ. The V gene lost 6 bases and the J gene lost 2 bases, with 15 bases spanning the gap. The CDR3 consists of 15 residues.

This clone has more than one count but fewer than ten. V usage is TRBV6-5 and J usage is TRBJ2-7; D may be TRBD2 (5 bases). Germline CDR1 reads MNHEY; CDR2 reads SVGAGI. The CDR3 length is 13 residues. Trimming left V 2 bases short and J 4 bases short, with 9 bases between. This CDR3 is CASSYVGMYEQYF. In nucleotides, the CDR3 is TGTGCCAGCAGTTACGTCGGGATGTACGAGCAGTACTTC.

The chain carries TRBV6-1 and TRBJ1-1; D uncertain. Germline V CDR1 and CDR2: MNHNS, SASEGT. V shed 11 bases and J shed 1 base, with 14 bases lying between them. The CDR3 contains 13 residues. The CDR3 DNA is TGTGCCGGAACCCGGATGGCGAACACTGAAGCTTTCTTT. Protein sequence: CAGTRMANTEAFF.

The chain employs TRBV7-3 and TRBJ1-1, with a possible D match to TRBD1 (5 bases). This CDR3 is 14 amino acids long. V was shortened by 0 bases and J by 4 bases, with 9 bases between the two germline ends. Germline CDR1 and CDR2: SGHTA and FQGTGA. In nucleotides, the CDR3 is TGTGCCAGCAGCTTAACTGGGGCTGGCACTGAAGCTTTCTTT. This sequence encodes CASSLTGAGTEAFF.

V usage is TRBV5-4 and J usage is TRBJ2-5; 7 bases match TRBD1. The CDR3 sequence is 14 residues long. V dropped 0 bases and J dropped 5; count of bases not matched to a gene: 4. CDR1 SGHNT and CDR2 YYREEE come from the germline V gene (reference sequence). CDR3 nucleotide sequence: TGTGCCAGCAGCTTGGCAGAAGGGGGCGAGACCCAGTACTTC. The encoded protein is CASSLAEGGETQYF.

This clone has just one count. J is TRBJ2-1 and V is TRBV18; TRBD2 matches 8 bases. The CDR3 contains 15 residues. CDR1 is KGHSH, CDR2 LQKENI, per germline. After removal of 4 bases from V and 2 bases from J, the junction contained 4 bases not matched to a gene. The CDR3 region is CASSLIAGTYNEQFF. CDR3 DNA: TGTGCCAGCTCACTCATAGCGGGAACCTACAATGAGCAGTTCTTC.

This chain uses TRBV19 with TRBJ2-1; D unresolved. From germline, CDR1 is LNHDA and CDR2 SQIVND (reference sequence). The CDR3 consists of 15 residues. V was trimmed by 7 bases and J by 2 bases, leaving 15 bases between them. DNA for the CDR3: TGTGCCAGTACTCCCGACCGGAATCCCTACAATGAGCAGTTCTTC. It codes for CASTPDRNPYNEQFF.

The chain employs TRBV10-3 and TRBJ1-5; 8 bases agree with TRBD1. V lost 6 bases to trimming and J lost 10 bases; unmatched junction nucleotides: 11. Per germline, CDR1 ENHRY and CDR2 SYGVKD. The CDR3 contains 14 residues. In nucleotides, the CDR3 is TGTGCCATCAGGGAGGACAGGGCCGATCGTCCCCAGCATTTT. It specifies CAIREDRADRPQHF.

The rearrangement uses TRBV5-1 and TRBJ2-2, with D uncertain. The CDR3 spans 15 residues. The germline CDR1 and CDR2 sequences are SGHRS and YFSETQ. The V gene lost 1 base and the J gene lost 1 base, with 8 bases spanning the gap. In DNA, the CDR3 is TGCGCCAGCAGCTTGTCGATCGGGAACACCGGGGAGCTGTTTTTT. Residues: CASSLSIGNTGELFF. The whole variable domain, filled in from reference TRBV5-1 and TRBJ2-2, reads KAGVTQTPRYLIKTRGQQVTLSCSPISGHRSVSWYQQTPGQGLQFLFEYFSETQRNKGNFPGRFSGRQFSNSRSEMNVSTLELGDSALYLCASSLSIGNTGELFFGEGSRLTVL.

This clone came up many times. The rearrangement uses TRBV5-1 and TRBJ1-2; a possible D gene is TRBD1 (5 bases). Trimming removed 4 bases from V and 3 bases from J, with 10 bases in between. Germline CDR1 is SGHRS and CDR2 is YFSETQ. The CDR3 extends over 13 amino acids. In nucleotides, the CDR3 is TGCGCCAGCAGCACCATGGGGGACTATGGCTACACCTTC. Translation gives CASSTMGDYGYTF.

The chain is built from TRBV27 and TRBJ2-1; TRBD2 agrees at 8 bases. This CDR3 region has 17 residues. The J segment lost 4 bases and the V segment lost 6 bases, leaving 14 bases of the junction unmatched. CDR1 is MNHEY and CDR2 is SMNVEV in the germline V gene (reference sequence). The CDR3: CASRDAGTSYDYNEQFF. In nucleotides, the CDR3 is TGTGCCAGCAGGGATGCCGGGACTAGTTACGATTACAATGAGCAGTTCTTC.

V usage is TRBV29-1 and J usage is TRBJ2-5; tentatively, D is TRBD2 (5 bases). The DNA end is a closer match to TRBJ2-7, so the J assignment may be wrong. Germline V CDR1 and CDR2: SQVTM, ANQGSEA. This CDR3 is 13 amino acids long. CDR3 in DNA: TGCAGCGTTGAACAGCGAGGGAGCGACGAGCAGTACTTC. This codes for CSVEQRGSDEQYF.

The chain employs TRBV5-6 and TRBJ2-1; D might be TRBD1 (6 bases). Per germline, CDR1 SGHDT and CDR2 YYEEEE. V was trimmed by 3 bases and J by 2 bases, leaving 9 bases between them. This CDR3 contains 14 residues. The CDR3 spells CASSWTEPYNEQFF. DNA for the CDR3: TGTGCCAGCAGCTGGACAGAACCCTACAATGAGCAGTTCTTC. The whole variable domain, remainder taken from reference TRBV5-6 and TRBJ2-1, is DAGVTQSPTHLIKTRGQQVTLRCSPKSGHDTVSWYQQALGQGPQFIFQYYEEEERQRGNFPDRFSGHQFPNYSSELNVNALLLGDSALYLCASSWTEPYNEQFFGPGTRLTVL.

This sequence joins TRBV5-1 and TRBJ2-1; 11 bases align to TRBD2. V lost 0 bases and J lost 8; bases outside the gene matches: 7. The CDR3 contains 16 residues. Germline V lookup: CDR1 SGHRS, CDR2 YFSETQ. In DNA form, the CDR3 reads TGCGCCAGCAGCTTGGTAACTAGCGGGAGTTTCGATGAGCAGTTCTTC. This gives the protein CASSLVTSGSFDEQFF.

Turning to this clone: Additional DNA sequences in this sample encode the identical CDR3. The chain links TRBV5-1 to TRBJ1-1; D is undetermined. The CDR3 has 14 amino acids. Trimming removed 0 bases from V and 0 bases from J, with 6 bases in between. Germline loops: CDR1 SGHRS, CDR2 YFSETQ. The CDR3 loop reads CASSLVSLNTEAFF. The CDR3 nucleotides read TGCGCCAGCAGCTTGGTCAGCTTGAACACTGAAGCTTTCTTT.

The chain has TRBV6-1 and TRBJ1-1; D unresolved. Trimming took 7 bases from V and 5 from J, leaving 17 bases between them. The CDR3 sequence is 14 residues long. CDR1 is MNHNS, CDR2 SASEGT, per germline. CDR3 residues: CASTPDMGFTEAFF. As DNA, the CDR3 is TGTGCCAGCACCCCCGACATGGGGTTTACTGAAGCTTTCTTT.